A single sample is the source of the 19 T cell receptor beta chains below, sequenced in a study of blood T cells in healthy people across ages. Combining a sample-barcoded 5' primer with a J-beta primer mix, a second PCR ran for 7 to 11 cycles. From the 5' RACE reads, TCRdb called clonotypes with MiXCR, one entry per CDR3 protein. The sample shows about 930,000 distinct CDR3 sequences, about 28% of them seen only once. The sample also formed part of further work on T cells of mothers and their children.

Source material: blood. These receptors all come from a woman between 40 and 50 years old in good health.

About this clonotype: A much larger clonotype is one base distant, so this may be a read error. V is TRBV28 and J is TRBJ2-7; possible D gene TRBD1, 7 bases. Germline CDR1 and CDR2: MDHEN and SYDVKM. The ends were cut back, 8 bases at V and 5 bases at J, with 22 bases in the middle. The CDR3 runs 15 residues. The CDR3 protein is CASQGEVQAPHEQYF. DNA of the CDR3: TGTGCCAGCCAGGGGGAGGTCCAGGCCCCCCACGAGCAGTACTTC.

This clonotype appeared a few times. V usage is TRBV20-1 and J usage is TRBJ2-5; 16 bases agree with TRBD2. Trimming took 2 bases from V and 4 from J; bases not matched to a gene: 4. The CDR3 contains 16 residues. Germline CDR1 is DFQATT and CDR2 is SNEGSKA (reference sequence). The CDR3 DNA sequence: TGCAGTGCTAGAAAGGGACTAGCGGGGGGGCGAGAGACCCAGTACTTC. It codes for CSARKGLAGGRETQYF.

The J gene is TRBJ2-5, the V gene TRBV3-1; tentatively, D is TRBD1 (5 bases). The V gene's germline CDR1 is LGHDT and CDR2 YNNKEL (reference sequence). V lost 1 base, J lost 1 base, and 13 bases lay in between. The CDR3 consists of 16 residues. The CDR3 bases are TGTGCCAGCAGCCAAGCTTTCGACAGAACCCAAGAGACCCAGTACTTC. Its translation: CASSQAFDRTQETQYF.

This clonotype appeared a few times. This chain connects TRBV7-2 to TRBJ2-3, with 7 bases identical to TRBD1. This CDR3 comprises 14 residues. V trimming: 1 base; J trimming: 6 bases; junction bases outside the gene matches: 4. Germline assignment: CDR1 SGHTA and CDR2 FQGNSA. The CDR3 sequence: CASSLEGGVDTQYF. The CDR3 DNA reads TGTGCCAGCAGCTTAGAAGGGGGCGTTGATACGCAGTATTTT.

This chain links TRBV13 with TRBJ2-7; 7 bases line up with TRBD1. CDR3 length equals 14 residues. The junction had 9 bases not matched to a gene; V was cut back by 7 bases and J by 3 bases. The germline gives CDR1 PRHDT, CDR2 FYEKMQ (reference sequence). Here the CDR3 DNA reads TGTGCCAGCAACTACCGGGACAGCAACTACGAGCAGTACTTC. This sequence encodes CASNYRDSNYEQYF.

The CDR3 loop is CASSPAGASTDTQYF. CDR3 nucleotides: TGTGCCAGCTCACCGGCGGGGGCCAGCACAGATACGCAGTATTTT. The V and J genes are TRBV18 and TRBJ2-3; tentatively, D is TRBD2 (7 bases). This CDR3 comprises 15 residues. Trimming pared 3 bases from V and 0 bases from J, leaving 10 bases between. Germline CDR1 and CDR2: KGHSH and LQKENI.

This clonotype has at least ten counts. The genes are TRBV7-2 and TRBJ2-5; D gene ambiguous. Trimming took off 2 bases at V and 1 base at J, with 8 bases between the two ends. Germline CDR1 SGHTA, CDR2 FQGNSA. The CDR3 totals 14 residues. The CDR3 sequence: CASSLTTAQETQYF. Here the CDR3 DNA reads TGTGCCAGCAGCTTAACGACTGCCCAAGAGACCCAGTACTTC.

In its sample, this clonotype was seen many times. The CDR3 DNA sequence: TGTGCCAGCAGTTACGACGGCAACTATGGCTACACCTTC. As protein: CASSYDGNYGYTF. The rearrangement links TRBV6-5 to TRBJ1-2; the D is unclear. Germline assignment: CDR1 MNHEY and CDR2 SVGAGI. The CDR3 extends over 13 amino acids. The germline V and J ends were trimmed by 2 bases and 2 bases, with 6 bases remaining between them.

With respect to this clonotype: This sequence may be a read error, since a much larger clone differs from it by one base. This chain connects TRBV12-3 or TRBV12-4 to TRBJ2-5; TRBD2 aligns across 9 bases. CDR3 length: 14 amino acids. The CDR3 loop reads CASSLNIAGETRYF. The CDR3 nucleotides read TGTGCCAGCAGTTTAAATATAGCGGGGGAGACCCGGTACTTC.

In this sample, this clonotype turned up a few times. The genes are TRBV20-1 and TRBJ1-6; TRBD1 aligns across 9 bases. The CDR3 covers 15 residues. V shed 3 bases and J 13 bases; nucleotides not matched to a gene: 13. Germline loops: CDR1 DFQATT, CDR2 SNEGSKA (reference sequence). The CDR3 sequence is CSARERQGDVVPLHF. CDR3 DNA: TGCAGTGCTAGGGAAAGACAGGGGGATGTAGTGCCCCTCCACTTT.

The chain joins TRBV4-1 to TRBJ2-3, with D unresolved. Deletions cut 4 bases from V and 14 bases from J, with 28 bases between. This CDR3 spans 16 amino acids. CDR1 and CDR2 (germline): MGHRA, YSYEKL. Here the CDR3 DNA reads TGCGCCAGCAGCCCCCAGCAGGCGCTACATAATGAAAAACTGTATTTT. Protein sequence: CASSPQQALHNEKLYF.

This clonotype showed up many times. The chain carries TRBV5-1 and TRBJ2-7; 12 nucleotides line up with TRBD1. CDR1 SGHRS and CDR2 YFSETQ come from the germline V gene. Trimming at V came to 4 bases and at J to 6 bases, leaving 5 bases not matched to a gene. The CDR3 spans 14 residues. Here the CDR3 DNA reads TGCGCCAGCAGCACAGGGACAGGGGGCTCCGAGCAGTACTTC. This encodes CASSTGTGGSEQYF. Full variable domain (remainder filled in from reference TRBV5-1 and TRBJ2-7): KAGVTQTPRYLIKTRGQQVTLSCSPISGHRSVSWYQQTPGQGLQFLFEYFSETQRNKGNFPGRFSGRQFSNSRSEMNVSTLELGDSALYLCASSTGTGGSEQYFGPGTRLTVT.

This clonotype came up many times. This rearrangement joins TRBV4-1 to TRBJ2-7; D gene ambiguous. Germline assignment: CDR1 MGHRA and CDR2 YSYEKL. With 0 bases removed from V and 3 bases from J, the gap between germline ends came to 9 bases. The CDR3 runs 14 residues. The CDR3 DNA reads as TGCGCCAGCAGCCAAGATTCGTTTCTCTACGAGCAGTACTTC. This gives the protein CASSQDSFLYEQYF.

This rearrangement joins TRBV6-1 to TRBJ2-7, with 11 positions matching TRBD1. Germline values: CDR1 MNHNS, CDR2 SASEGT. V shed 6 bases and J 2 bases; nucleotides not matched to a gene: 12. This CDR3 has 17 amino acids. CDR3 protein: CASRSRDPGQGAYEQYF. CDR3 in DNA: TGTGCCAGCAGATCAAGGGATCCGGGACAGGGGGCCTACGAGCAGTACTTC.

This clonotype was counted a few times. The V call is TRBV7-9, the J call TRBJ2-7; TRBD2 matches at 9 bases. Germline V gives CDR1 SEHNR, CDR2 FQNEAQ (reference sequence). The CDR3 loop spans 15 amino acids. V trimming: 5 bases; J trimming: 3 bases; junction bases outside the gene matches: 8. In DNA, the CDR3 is TGTGCCAGCAGCGGGCGGGAGGGGGGACGCTACGAGCAGTACTTC. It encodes CASSGREGGRYEQYF.

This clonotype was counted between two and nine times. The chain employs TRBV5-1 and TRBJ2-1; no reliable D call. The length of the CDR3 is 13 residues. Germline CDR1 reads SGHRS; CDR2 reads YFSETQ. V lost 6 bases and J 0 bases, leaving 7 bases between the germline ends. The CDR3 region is CASTIDSYNEQFF. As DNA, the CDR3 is TGCGCCAGCACCATTGACTCCTACAATGAGCAGTTCTTC.

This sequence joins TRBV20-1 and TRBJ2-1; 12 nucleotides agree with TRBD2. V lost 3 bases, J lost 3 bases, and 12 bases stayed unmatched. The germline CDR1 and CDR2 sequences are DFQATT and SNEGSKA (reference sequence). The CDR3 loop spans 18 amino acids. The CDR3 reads CSARITLGLAGFYNEQFF. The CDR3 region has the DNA TGCAGTGCTAGGATCACCCTCGGACTAGCGGGATTCTACAATGAGCAGTTCTTC.

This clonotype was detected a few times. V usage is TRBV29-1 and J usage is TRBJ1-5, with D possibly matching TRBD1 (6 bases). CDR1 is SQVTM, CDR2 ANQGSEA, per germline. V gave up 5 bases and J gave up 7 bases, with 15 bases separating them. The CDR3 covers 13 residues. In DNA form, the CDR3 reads TGCAGCGTTCAAACAGGGATGAGGCAGCCCCAGCATTTT. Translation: CSVQTGMRQPQHF.

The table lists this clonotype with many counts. The CDR3 spells CASSQEPLTGSARETQYF. Here the CDR3 DNA reads TGCGCCAGCAGCCAAGAGCCCTTGACAGGGAGTGCTCGAGAGACCCAGTACTTC. This chain connects TRBV4-3 to TRBJ2-5; 7 bases fit TRBD1. The CDR3 totals 18 residues. Germline-derived CDR1 and CDR2 are LGHNA and YSLEER. The V segment lost 0 bases and the J segment 4 bases; nucleotides outside the gene matches: 14.